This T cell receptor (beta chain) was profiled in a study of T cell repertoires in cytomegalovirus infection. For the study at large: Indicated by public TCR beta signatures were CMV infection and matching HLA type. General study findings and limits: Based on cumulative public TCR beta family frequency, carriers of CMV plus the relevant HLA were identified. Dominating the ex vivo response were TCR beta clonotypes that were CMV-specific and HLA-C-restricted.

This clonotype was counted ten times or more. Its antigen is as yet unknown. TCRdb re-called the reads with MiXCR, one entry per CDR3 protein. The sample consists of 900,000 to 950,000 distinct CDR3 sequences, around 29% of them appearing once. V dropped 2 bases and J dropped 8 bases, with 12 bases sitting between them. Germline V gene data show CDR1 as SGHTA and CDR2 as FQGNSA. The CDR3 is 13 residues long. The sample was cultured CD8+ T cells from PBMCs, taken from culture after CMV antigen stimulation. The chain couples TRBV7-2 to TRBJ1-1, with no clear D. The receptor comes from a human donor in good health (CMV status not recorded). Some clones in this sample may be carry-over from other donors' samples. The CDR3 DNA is TGTGCCAGCAGCTTAAATCCGGCAGCCGAAGCTTTCTTT. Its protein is CASSLNPAAEAFF.